The rows below give T cell receptor beta chains drawn from one sample of a study of blood T cell repertoires in COVID-19. TCRdb's table, derived via immunoSEQ multiplex PCR, lists solely in-frame clones and lacks some. The sample records 250,000 to 300,000 clones, roughly 90% being singletons. Sample: peripheral blood. These receptors originate from a young woman with acute or convalescent COVID-19. CDR3s leave out the opening cysteine and the closing phenylalanine or tryptophan.

v_call	j_call	cdr3_aa
TRBV5-8	TRBJ2-7	ASNLDRGAVTTD
TRBV5-1	TRBJ1-5	ASSSGQGNQPQH
TRBV7-6	TRBJ2-1	ASSVDRYPYNEQF
TRBV10-1	TRBJ2-7	ASSVHGSSYEQY
TRBV14	TRBJ2-2	ASSRLAVNTGELF
TRBV27	TRBJ2-3	ASSLASGPSTDTQY
TRBV14	TRBJ2-2	ASSRLAGANTGELF
TRBV6-2/TRBV6-3	TRBJ2-4	ASSYQGLAKNIQY
TRBV9	TRBJ2-3	ASSVGPAGRTDTQY
TRBV5-4	TRBJ1-2	ASSLGPGKDGYT
TRBV24-1	TRBJ2-7	ATSRHGTYEQY
TRBV5-4	TRBJ1-5	ASSLEGGRNQPQH
TRBV5-1	TRBJ2-1	ASSFSELSSYNEQF
TRBV18	TRBJ2-2	ASSLPGGTGELF
TRBV6-6	TRBJ1-1	ASSLETGGNEAF
TRBV4-1	TRBJ2-7	ASRPSLGQGHYEQY
TRBV21-1	TRBJ1-1	ASSNWTGPRAF
TRBV24-1	TRBJ2-1	ATSDSGTTEYNEQF
TRBV4-3	TRBJ2-2	ASSQFGGVGTGELF
TRBV7-2	TRBJ1-5	ASSLGRAGGEPQH